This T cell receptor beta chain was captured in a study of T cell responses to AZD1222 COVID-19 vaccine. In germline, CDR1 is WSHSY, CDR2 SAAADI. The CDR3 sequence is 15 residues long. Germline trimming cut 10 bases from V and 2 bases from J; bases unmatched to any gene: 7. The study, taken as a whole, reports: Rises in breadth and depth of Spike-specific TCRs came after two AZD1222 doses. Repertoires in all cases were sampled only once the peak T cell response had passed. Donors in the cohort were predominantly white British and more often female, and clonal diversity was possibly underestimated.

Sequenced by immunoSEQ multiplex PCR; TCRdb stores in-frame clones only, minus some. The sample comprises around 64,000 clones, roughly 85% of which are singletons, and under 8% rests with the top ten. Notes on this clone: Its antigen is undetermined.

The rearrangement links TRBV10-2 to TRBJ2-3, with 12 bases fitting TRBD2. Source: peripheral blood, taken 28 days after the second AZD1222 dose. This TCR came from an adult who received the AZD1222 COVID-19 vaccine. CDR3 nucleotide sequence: TGCGCCACCAGGACTAGCGGGGAGCCCACAGATACGCAGTATTTT. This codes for CATRTSGEPTDTQYF.